These 6 T cell receptor beta chains were all obtained from the same sample, sequenced in a study of early T cells in non-severe SARS-CoV-2 infection. TCRdb redid the calling of the 5' RACE reads with MiXCR, one entry per CDR3 protein. Of around 62,000 distinct CDR3 sequences in the sample, around 4.7% were seen once. Sequences were obtained from whole blood. The origin of the receptors is an adult who was a healthcare worker with PCR-confirmed SARS-CoV-2 infection or an uninfected control (not recorded which).

This clonotype was seen many times. This rearrangement joins TRBV4-1 to TRBJ2-1; unclear D gene. Trimming took off 0 bases at V and 5 bases at J, with 2 bases between the two ends. This CDR3 contains 12 residues. Germline V gene sequence: CDR1 MGHRA, CDR2 YSYEKL. This CDR3 reads CASSQDDNEQFF. In nucleotides, the CDR3 is TGCGCCAGCAGCCAAGATGACAATGAGCAGTTCTTC.

The chain has TRBV4-2 and TRBJ1-1; the match to TRBD1 covers 7 bases. The V segment lost 6 bases and the J segment 3 bases; nucleotides outside the gene matches: 7. Per germline, CDR1 LGHNA and CDR2 YNFKEQ. The CDR3 totals 14 residues. The CDR3 loop reads CASSRQGRDTEAFF. The CDR3 DNA reads as TGTGCCAGCAGTCGACAGGGACGGGACACTGAAGCTTTCTTT.

This clonotype was recorded at least ten times. The CDR3 nucleotides read TGTGCCAGCAGCGGGATGGATGAGCAGTTCTTC. This sequence encodes CASSGMDEQFF. The chain combines TRBV7-9 with TRBJ2-1; D not certain. Germline V gene lookup returns CDR1 SEHNR and CDR2 FQNEAQ (reference sequence). CDR3 length: 11 residues. With 5 bases removed from V and 8 bases from J, the gap between germline ends came to 7 bases.

CDR3 nucleotide sequence: TGCAGCAGGGGGACCGACCTTAATTCACCCCTCCACTTT. Protein product: CSRGTDLNSPLHF. The chain carries TRBV20-1 and TRBJ1-6, with 7 nucleotides matching TRBD1. CDR3 length: 13 amino acids. Looked up from germline, CDR1 is DFQATT and CDR2 is SNEGSKA (reference sequence).

Ten or more counts support this clonotype. The rearrangement links TRBV29-1 to TRBJ1-6; no clear D. This CDR3 is 13 amino acids long. The germline gives CDR1 SQVTM, CDR2 ANQGSEA. The V end lost 5 bases, the J end lost 6 bases, and 11 bases lay between the germline ends. Here the CDR3 reads CSVRYDPNSPLHF. CDR3 coding DNA: TGCAGCGTTAGATACGACCCTAATTCACCCCTCCACTTT. The full variable domain, its missing parts supplied by reference TRBV29-1 and TRBJ1-6, is SAVISQKPSRDICQRGTSLTIQCQVDSQVTMMFWYRQQPGQSLTLIATANQGSEATYESGFVIDKFPISRPNLTFSTLTVSNMSPEDSSIYLCSVRYDPNSPLHFGNGTRLTVT.

This clonotype was counted at least ten times. The CDR3 coding sequence is TGTGCCAGCAGGTCGGCATATCATGGCTACACCTTC. Translating gives CASRSAYHGYTF. The chain carries TRBV28 and TRBJ1-2; D unresolved. Germline V gives CDR1 MDHEN, CDR2 SYDVKM. The CDR3 has 12 residues. V lost 6 bases and J lost 6, with 11 bases in between.